Below, one T cell receptor (beta chain) is given with its context. The antigen is unknown. The sample comes from a study of T cells in Graves' hyperthyroidism and ophthalmopathy. Overall study results and limits: Most thyroid clonotypes expanded above 0.001 were also detected in blood.

Absence of ophthalmopathy progression within 18 months defined stable Graves' hyperthyroidism. Diagnoses used clinical symptoms, serum thyroxine and TRAb, thyroid ultrasound and orbital computed tomography. What was amplified from RNA transcripts were TCR beta CDR3 regions. First-round RT-PCR with HTBI primers amplified the TCR CDR3 region. TCRdb used MiXCR to reprocess the multiplex PCR reads, holding one entry per CDR3 protein. The repertoire holds hundreds of thousands of distinct CDR3 sequences, roughly 46% seen once, with roughly 8.2% in the top ten. The length of the CDR3 is 16 residues. Germline V lookup: CDR1 MGHDK, CDR2 SYGVNS. V gave up 6 bases and J gave up 6 bases, with 20 bases separating them.

The chain is built from TRBV25-1 and TRBJ1-4; TRBD1 might be the D (6 bases). The TCR sequence derives from a woman under 30 with Graves' hyperthyroidism. Material for sequencing was peripheral blood or thyroid tissue (not recorded which). The CDR3 coding sequence is TGTGCCAGCAGCCCAGAGCGGACAGTACAAGATGAAAAACTGTTTTTT. Residues: CASSPERTVQDEKLFF.